This T cell receptor beta chain was identified in a study of cytomegalovirus exposure and HLA in healthy donors. A remark on this clone: Antigen specificity is unknown.

TCRdb's table, derived via immunoSEQ multiplex PCR, lists solely in-frame clones and lacks some. This repertoire shows hundreds of thousands of clones, 86% found once; its top ten account for 0.8% to 0.85%. This CDR3 is built from 19 residues. V lost 3 bases, J lost 5 bases, and 13 bases stayed unmatched. Germline V CDR1 and CDR2: WSHSY, SAAADI. From the roughly 110-subject validation cohort, which was separate from the roughly 610-subject first cohort, the donors were drawn. Study outcomes and limitations: The authors enumerated roughly 160 TCR beta chains as linked to cytomegalovirus. According to a subsequent analysis, TCR clusters from the first cohort were inclined to appear together in the 120 validation repertoires.

Sequencing was performed on PBMCs. The V gene is TRBV10-2, the J gene TRBJ2-5, with 15 bases matching TRBD2. This clonotype originated in a woman aged 18-29 years in good health and CMV-seronegative. The CDR3 sequence: CASSEEEGTSGGYGETQYF. The CDR3 DNA reads as TGCGCCAGCAGTGAAGAGGAGGGGACTAGCGGGGGGTACGGGGAGACCCAGTACTTC.